These 12 T cell receptor beta chains came from one sample sequenced in a study of radiotherapy plus CTLA-4 blockade in lung cancer. The method was immunoSEQ multiplex PCR; TCRdb's version includes in-frame clones alone and lacks a portion of them. Here the sample spans tens of thousands of clones, approximately 80% being singletons. Source: peripheral blood, taken from a patient treated with radiotherapy plus ipilimumab. These receptor sequences come from a human donor with non-small cell lung cancer who had stable disease on radiotherapy plus ipilimumab.

The chain has TRBV27 and TRBJ1-1, with 11 bases that match TRBD1. V lost 7 bases to trimming and J lost 1 base; unmatched junction nucleotides: 5. The CDR3 is 15 residues long. CDR1 and CDR2 from the germline V gene are MNHEY and SMNVEV (reference sequence). CDR3 coding DNA: TGTGCCAGCACCGGACAGGGGGCTTGGAACACTGAAGCTTTCTTT. It codes for CASTGQGAWNTEAFF.

This chain links TRBV6-5 with TRBJ2-1, with TRBD1 matching over 8 bases. Germline values: CDR1 MNHEY, CDR2 SVGAGI. The CDR3 is 15 residues long. After removal of 0 bases from V and 8 bases from J, the junction contained 6 bases not matched to a gene. Here the CDR3 reads CASSYSGTGRDEQFF. DNA of the CDR3: TGTGCCAGCAGTTACTCGGGGACAGGCCGAGATGAGCAGTTCTTC.

The chain employs TRBV7-6 and TRBJ1-4; D is unresolved. V was pared by 5 bases and J by 1 base, with 8 bases between. Germline CDR1 SGHVS, CDR2 FNYEAQ. This CDR3 comprises 14 residues. In nucleotides, the CDR3 is TGTGCCAGCAGCCGTCGCGTAACTAATGAAAAACTGTTTTTT. Its translation: CASSRRVTNEKLFF.

The rearrangement links TRBV27 to TRBJ1-6; D perhaps matches TRBD1 (6 bases). The V and J ends lost 3 bases and 1 base respectively, with 13 bases between them. Germline values: CDR1 MNHEY, CDR2 SMNVEV (reference sequence). The CDR3 is 17 residues long. The CDR3 sequence is CASSLTGRGSYNSPLHF. The CDR3 DNA is TGTGCCAGCAGTTTGACAGGAAGGGGATCCTATAATTCACCCCTCCACTTT.

This clone has only one observation. This chain uses TRBV6-4 with TRBJ2-3; perhaps TRBD2 as D (6 bases). Trimming stripped 2 bases from V and 5 bases from J, with 14 bases between. This CDR3 region has 15 residues. CDR1 and CDR2 (germline): MRHNA, SNTAGT. CDR3 nucleotide sequence: TGTGCCAGCAGTGACCCCGAGAGCGGGCGAGATACGCAGTATTTT. This gives the protein CASSDPESGRDTQYF.

The chain has TRBV19 and TRBJ1-2; tentative D call: TRBD1 (5 bases). V was clipped by 9 bases and J by 4 bases, with 15 bases between them. In germline, CDR1 is LNHDA, CDR2 SQIVND (reference sequence). The CDR3 is 13 amino acids. CDR3 in amino acids: CASRGEWGYGYTF. For the CDR3, the DNA is TGTGCCAGCCGGGGGGAGTGGGGCTATGGCTACACCTTC.

The chain combines TRBV6-1 with TRBJ2-2; 12 nucleotides match TRBD2. Germline CDR1 and CDR2: MNHNS and SASEGT. This CDR3 spans 19 amino acids. V dropped 3 bases and J dropped 2; count of bases not matched to a gene: 10. CDR3 region: CASSDRASGGAVNTGELFF. Written as DNA, the CDR3 is TGTGCCAGCAGTGACCGGGCTAGCGGGGGGGCAGTCAACACCGGGGAGCTGTTTTTT.

The V gene is TRBV7-8, the J gene TRBJ2-5, with D possibly being TRBD2 (5 bases). The length of the CDR3 is 15 residues. V was clipped by 2 bases and J by 5 bases, with 15 bases between them. From germline, CDR1 is SGHVS and CDR2 FQNEAQ. CDR3 sequence (DNA): TGTGCCAGCAGCTTAAGGTCCACGGGATGGGAGACCCAGTACTTC. It translates to CASSLRSTGWETQYF.

The J gene is TRBJ1-4, the V gene TRBV18; D gene unclear. The V end lost 3 bases, the J end lost 8 bases, and 16 bases lay between the germline ends. CDR1 and CDR2 (germline): KGHSH, LQKENI. The CDR3 is made up of 15 amino acids. The CDR3 nucleotides read TGTGCCAGCTCACCCTTTCAGGAAACGGCAGAAAAACTGTTTTTT. It yields the protein CASSPFQETAEKLFF.

The J gene is TRBJ2-7, the V gene TRBV10-3; possibly TRBD1 for D (6 bases). CDR3 length equals 14 residues. V lost 2 bases, J lost 0 bases, and 8 bases lay in between. Germline CDR1 ENHRY, CDR2 SYGVKD. The CDR3 spells CAISERDTSYEQYV. CDR3 nucleotides: TGTGCCATCAGTGAGCGGGACACCTCCTACGAGCAGTACGTC.

This clone was seen a single time. This chain links TRBV5-1 with TRBJ2-7; 7 bases align to TRBD1. The CDR3 runs 14 residues. With V trimmed by 4 bases and J by 3 bases, 7 bases remained unmatched. CDR1 and CDR2 (germline): SGHRS, YFSETQ. CDR3 bases: TGCGCCAGCAGCGGGACAGCCGGGGACTACGAGCAGTACTTC. It translates to CASSGTAGDYEQYF.

This rearrangement joins TRBV19 to TRBJ2-1, with unresolved D. Germline V gives CDR1 LNHDA, CDR2 SQIVND (reference sequence). V was clipped by 7 bases and J by 9 bases, with 13 bases between them. This CDR3 is built from 12 residues. The CDR3 sequence: CASNTRDREQFF. The CDR3, as DNA: TGTGCCAGTAACACAAGAGACCGTGAGCAGTTCTTC.